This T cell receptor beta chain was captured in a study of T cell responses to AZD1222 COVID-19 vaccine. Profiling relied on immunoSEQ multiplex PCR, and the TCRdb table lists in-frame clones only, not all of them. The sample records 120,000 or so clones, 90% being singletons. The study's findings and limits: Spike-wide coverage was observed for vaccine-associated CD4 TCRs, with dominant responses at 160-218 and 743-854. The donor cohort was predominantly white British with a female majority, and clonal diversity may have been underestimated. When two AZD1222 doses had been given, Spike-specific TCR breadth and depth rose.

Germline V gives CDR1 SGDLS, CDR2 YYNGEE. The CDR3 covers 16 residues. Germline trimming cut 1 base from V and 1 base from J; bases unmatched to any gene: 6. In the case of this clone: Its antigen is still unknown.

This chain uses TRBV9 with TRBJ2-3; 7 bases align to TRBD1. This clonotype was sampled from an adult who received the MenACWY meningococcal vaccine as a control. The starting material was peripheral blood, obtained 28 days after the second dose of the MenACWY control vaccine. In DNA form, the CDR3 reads TGTGCCAGCAGCGTAAGTTCAGGGACAGGCACAGATACGCAGTATTTT. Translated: CASSVSSGTGTDTQYF.